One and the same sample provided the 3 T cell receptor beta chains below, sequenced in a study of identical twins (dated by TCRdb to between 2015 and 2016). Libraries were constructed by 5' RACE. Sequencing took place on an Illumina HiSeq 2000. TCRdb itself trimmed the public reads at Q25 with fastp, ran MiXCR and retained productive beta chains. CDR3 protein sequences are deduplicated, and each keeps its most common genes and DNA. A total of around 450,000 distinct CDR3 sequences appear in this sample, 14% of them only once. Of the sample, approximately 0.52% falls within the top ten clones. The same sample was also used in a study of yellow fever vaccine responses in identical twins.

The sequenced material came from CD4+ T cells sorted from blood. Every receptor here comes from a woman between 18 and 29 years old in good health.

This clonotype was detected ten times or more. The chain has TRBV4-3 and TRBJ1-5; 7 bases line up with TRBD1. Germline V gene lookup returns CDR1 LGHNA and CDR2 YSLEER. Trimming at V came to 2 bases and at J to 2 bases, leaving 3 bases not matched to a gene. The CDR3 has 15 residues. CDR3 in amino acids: CASSQTGQGNQPQHF. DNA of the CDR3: TGCGCCAGCAGCCAAACCGGACAGGGCAATCAGCCCCAGCATTTT.

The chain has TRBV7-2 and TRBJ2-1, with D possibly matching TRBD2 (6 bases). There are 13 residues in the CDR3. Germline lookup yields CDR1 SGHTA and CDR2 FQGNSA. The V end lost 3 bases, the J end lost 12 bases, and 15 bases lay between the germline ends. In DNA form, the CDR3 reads TGTGCCAGCAGCTTTCGCCCGGGGGTACCGCAGTTCTTC. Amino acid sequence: CASSFRPGVPQFF.

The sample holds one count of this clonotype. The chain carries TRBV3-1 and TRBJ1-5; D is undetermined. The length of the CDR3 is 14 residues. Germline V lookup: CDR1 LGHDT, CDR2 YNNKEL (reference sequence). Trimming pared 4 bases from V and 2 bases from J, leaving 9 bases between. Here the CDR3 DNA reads TGTGCCAGCAGCCGGTCGGAAGGCAATCAGCCCCAGCATTTT. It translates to CASSRSEGNQPQHF.